This T cell receptor (beta chain) was profiled in a study of blood T cell repertoires in COVID-19 (dated by TCRdb to between 2020 and 2021). For the wider study: Samples covering the acute and convalescent phases of COVID-19 were provided by collaborators in the United States, Italy and Spain. The material from the prospective study consisted of cDNA or gDNA derived from T cells, B-cell-depleted T cells, or PBMCs. The dataset comprised deeply sampled blood TCRbeta repertoires from subjects exposed to, actively infected with, or recovered from COVID-19. The repertoires were released in a freely available public database meant as a resource for research on the immune response to SARS-CoV-2. The samples were drawn from two sources: the first 160 participants of the ongoing ImmuneRACE study, and 950 to 1,500 subjects contributed by 6 global collaborators. Sample metadata almost always included a de-identified subject ID, COVID-19 status, age in years and sex. HLA class I and class II types, where available, came from metadata supplied by the sample provider rather than from assay-based typing.

Enrolling through a virtual design, the prospective study's participants ranged in age from roughly 18 to 95 years and lived across 24 United States geographic areas. In the prospective study, participants were assigned to cohorts based on the clinical history participants reported in a screening survey and a study questionnaire. For ImmuneRACE Cohort 3, a participant was defined as recovered based on two consecutive negative NP/OP PCR tests, clearance by a healthcare professional, or resolution of symptoms. In the prospective study, mobile phlebotomists collected whole blood, serum and a nasopharyngeal or oropharyngeal swab from each participant. Prospective study participants could optionally give additional blood draws and questionnaires over an approximately two-month period. Blood samples from the prospective study were shipped frozen or at room temperature prior to DNA extraction. Comment on this clone: This receptor's antigen is unknown. The record has no base qualities; no much larger clone is one base away.

TCRbeta CDR3 regions were amplified from genomic DNA by means of the immunoSEQ Assay, a bias-controlled multiplex PCR. Per the original workflow: Within the assay, amplification of reference gene primers was used to estimate how many nucleated cells each sample contained. To quantify the absolute abundance of each unique TCRbeta CDR3 rearrangement, sequence reads were collapsed and filtered. For each sample, productive Simpson clonality was calculated by taking the square root of Simpson's diversity index across productive rearrangements. The table was pulled from immuneACCESS by TCRdb, which kept in-frame rearrangements only. Such tables lose some clones; where checked, under half of the loss comes from unresolved V genes, and the rest has no known cause. The DNA was the basis for D and trimming; V, J and clone size are from that table. The sample has around 140,000 clones on record, 87% of them singletons. The ten largest clones capture about 11% of the sample.

Counted from cysteine to phenylalanine, this CDR3 has 16 amino acids. Just the 48-base CDR3 DNA is kept, in frame starting at base 1. Taken from the germline V gene, the CDR1 and CDR2 loops are SGHVS and FQNEAQ. Between the V and J ends, shortened by 5 bases and 5 bases respectively, the junction contains 20 bases. What the research found in general, with its limitations: How much clinical and demographic metadata was included differed by source and by participant, and the metadata was provided uncurated.

Sample: PBMCs or T cells enriched from blood (not recorded which). This clonotype originated in a man between 60 and 70 years old who had recovered from COVID-19. The V gene is TRBV7-8 and the J gene is TRBJ2-3; a tentative D call is TRBD1 (6 bases match). The nucleotide sequence reads as follows: TGTGCCAGCAGCCCCTCCGGGTGGGGGCGCGTAGATACGCAGTATTTT. Its protein product is CASSPSGWGRVDTQYF. With the portions outside the CDR3 filled from the reference TRBV7-8 and TRBJ2-3 genes, the complete variable region becomes GAGVSQSPRYKVAKRGQDVALRCDPISGHVSLFWYQQALGQGPEFLTYFQNEAQLDKSGLPSDRFFAERPEGSVSTLKIQRTQQEDSAVYLCASSPSGWGRVDTQYFGPGTRLTVL.